The T cell receptor beta chain under discussion was sequenced for a study of technical replicates of blood from a handful of donors. Sequenced by immunoSEQ multiplex PCR; TCRdb stores in-frame clones only, minus some. The sample holds roughly 65,000 clones, roughly 88% seen once. Material: PBMCs. The receptor's source is a human donor in good health. Some clones in this sample may be carry-over from other donors' samples.

The CDR3 DNA reads TGCGCCAGCAGCCGAACTAGCGGGGGGGGTAGCACAGATACGCAGTATTTT. Translating gives CASSRTSGGGSTDTQYF. This chain uses TRBV4-3 with TRBJ2-3; 13 positions agree with TRBD2. V shed 4 bases and J 0 bases; nucleotides not matched to a gene: 4. Germline CDR1 and CDR2: LGHNA and YSLEER. CDR3 length equals 17 residues.